This TCR beta chain is drawn from a study of blood T cell repertoires in COVID-19. Study context: COVID-19 samples from acute and convalescent phases originated in the United States, Italy and Spain. The analysed material was cDNA or gDNA that came from T cells, B-cell-depleted T cells, or PBMCs.

In the study's own analysis: Estimation of nucleated cell counts relied on the amplification of reference gene primers. Repertoires were generated with immunoSEQ multiplex PCR, while TCRdb's copy carries only in-frame clones and drops some. V and J calls and clone size follow that table, whereas D and trimming were derived from the DNA. There are approximately 200,000 clones in the sample; about 90% occur only once, and less than 3.5% lies in the top ten. The length of the CDR3 is 15 residues. The sequence was collected from a woman in her sixties or seventies with acute or convalescent COVID-19. The rearrangement links TRBV21-1 to TRBJ2-1; TRBD2, as called in the table, went unchecked against the DNA. TRBV21-1 is a known pseudogene. Sequencing was done on a sample of peripheral blood. This CDR3 is CASSNSLAGADEQFF. The DNA of the CDR3 is TGTGCCAGCAGCAACTCACTAGCGGGAGCCGATGAGCAGTTCTTC.